This T cell receptor beta chain was found in a study of blood T cell repertoires in COVID-19. Germline values: CDR1 SGHNT, CDR2 YYREEE (reference sequence). Between the trimmed V and J ends, which lost 2 bases and 7 bases, there was a span of 13 bases. The CDR3 loop spans 15 amino acids. This table comes from immunoSEQ multiplex PCR, and its TCRdb copy is limited to in-frame clones, with some not included. The sample lists 150,000 or so clones; approximately 88% were seen once. This chain connects TRBV5-4 to TRBJ1-6, with D perhaps TRBD1 (5 bases). The source material was PBMCs or T cells enriched from blood (not recorded which). This sequence originates from a man in his 70s who had been exposed to COVID-19. CDR3 sequence: CASSFPDRQNSPLHF. For the CDR3, the DNA is TGTGCCAGCAGCTTCCCCGACAGACAAAATTCACCCCTCCACTTT.